Following are 20 T cell receptor beta chains from one sample sequenced in a study of cytomegalovirus exposure and HLA in healthy donors. The PCR employed 60 Vbeta primers together with 13 Jbeta primers. The method was immunoSEQ multiplex PCR; TCRdb's version includes in-frame clones alone and lacks a portion of them. The sample includes 150,000 or so clones, 75% to 90% of them seen just once. Sequencing input: PBMCs. The receptors here all came from a woman in her late teens or twenties in good health and CMV-seronegative.

The J gene is TRBJ1-5, the V gene TRBV5-1; TRBD1 agrees at 7 bases. Germline values: CDR1 SGHRS, CDR2 YFSETQ. The J segment lost 0 bases and the V segment lost 4 bases, leaving 4 bases of the junction unmatched. This CDR3 is built from 15 residues. The CDR3 loop is CASSIGTDSNQPQHF. As DNA, the CDR3 is TGCGCCAGCAGCATCGGGACAGATAGCAATCAGCCCCAGCATTTT.

V gene TRBV2 combines with J gene TRBJ2-7; D remains unclear. The CDR3 is 11 amino acids. V lost 6 bases and J lost 5, with 8 bases in between. Germline V gene sequence: CDR1 SNHLY, CDR2 FYNNEI. The CDR3 loop is CASRTSHEQYF. The CDR3 DNA reads TGTGCCAGCAGGACATCCCACGAGCAGTACTTC.

This clone has just a few counts. The chain recombines TRBV19 with TRBJ2-6, with a weak D call TRBD1 (5 bases). The CDR3 has 16 amino acids. Trimming left V 4 bases short and J 2 bases short, with 12 bases between. The germline V gene has CDR1 LNHDA and CDR2 SQIVND (reference sequence). The CDR3 DNA is TGTGCCAGTAGTACGGTGCCAGGGCCTGGGGCCAACGTCCTGACTTTC. Translated: CASSTVPGPGANVLTF.

This chain uses TRBV7-9 with TRBJ2-1; D not resolved. This CDR3 is built from 15 residues. CDR1 and CDR2 (germline): SEHNR, FQNEAQ (reference sequence). V lost 4 bases to trimming and J lost 8 bases, with 18 bases between them. The CDR3 protein is CASSSLWRSFDEQFF. The CDR3 DNA reads as TGTGCCAGCAGCTCCCTTTGGCGGTCCTTCGATGAGCAGTTCTTC.

This chain connects TRBV10-2 to TRBJ1-1, with D possibly TRBD1 on 5 matching bases. The germline gives CDR1 WSHSY, CDR2 SAAADI. Trimming stripped 10 bases from V and 7 bases from J, with 19 bases between. This CDR3 contains 13 residues. DNA of the CDR3: TGCGCCACCCAAACTACAAGAGGACATGAAGCTTTCTTT. Its protein product is CATQTTRGHEAFF.

Only one count was recorded for this clone. The chain carries TRBV5-5 and TRBJ2-7; D call uncertain. The CDR3 is 15 amino acids. Germline V gene lookup returns CDR1 SGHKS and CDR2 YYEKEE (reference sequence). Trimming cost V 4 bases and J 3 bases, with 17 bases left between them. The CDR3 loop is CASSTDHKEYYEQYF. CDR3 nucleotides: TGTGCCAGCAGCACCGACCACAAGGAGTACTACGAGCAGTACTTC. The full variable domain, its missing parts supplied by reference TRBV5-5 and TRBJ2-7, is DAGVTQSPTHLIKTRGQQVTLRCSPISGHKSVSWYQQVLGQGPQFIFQYYEKEERGRGNFPDRFSARQFPNYSSELNVNALLLGDSALYLCASSTDHKEYYEQYFGPGTRLTVT.

The chain combines TRBV4-2 with TRBJ1-2; 9 bases are a match to TRBD1. The V segment lost 5 bases and the J segment 5 bases; nucleotides outside the gene matches: 6. The germline CDR1 and CDR2 sequences are LGHNA and YNFKEQ. The CDR3 has 14 residues. In DNA form, the CDR3 reads TGTGCCAGCAGCGAGGGACAGGGAAAGTATGGCTACACCTTC. Its translation: CASSEGQGKYGYTF.

The CDR3 DNA reads TGTGCCAGTAGTACCCTCCGGACAGGGGCCTCCTACGAGCAGTACTTC. Its protein is CASSTLRTGASYEQYF. V usage is TRBV19 and J usage is TRBJ2-7; 9 bases map to TRBD1. The CDR3 runs 16 residues. The V and J ends lost 4 bases and 0 bases, in that order; junction bases with no gene match: 7. Germline-derived CDR1 and CDR2 are LNHDA and SQIVND (reference sequence).

This clone was seen just once. The chain links TRBV28 to TRBJ1-5, with TRBD1 identical over 7 bases. This CDR3 spans 13 amino acids. V shed 5 bases, J shed 10 bases, and the junction held 8 bases outside the gene matches. Germline V lookup: CDR1 MDHEN, CDR2 SYDVKM. The CDR3 protein is CASSPQTGLPQHF. The CDR3 nucleotides are TGTGCCAGCAGTCCCCAGACAGGGCTTCCCCAGCATTTT.

The chain couples TRBV28 to TRBJ1-5; a possible D gene is TRBD1 (5 bases). CDR3 size: 14 residues. CDR1 and CDR2 (germline): MDHEN, SYDVKM. Trimming shortened V by 10 bases and J by 5 bases, and 18 bases separated the two germline ends. CDR3 in DNA: TGTGCCACCGACACCCTCGACAGCTATCAGCCCCAGCATTTT. This codes for CATDTLDSYQPQHF. The complete variable domain, with remaining parts taken from reference TRBV28 and TRBJ1-5, reads DVKVTQSSRYLVKRTGEKVFLECVQDMDHENMFWYRQDPGLGLRLIYFSYDVKMKEKGDIPEGYSVSREKKERFSLILESASTNQTSMYLCATDTLDSYQPQHFGDGTRLSIL.

The V and J genes are TRBV10-3 and TRBJ1-1; 8 bases match TRBD1. The ends lost 10 bases at V and 1 base at J; junction bases unmatched: 5. This CDR3 comprises 13 residues. Germline CDR1 and CDR2: ENHRY and SYGVKD. The CDR3 region is CATHRGGNTEAFF. The CDR3 bases are TGTGCCACACACAGGGGGGGGAACACTGAAGCTTTCTTT.

The gene calls are TRBV28 and TRBJ2-2; 9 bases fit TRBD1. Germline V lookup: CDR1 MDHEN, CDR2 SYDVKM. The CDR3 totals 17 residues. V lost 5 bases, J lost 3 bases, and 10 bases stayed unmatched. The CDR3 bases are TGTGCCAGCAGTCACCCGGGACAGGGAAGGGACACCGGGGAGCTGTTTTTT. Its protein is CASSHPGQGRDTGELFF.

Only a few counts were recorded for this clone. The chain joins TRBV7-9 to TRBJ1-1, with D perhaps TRBD1 (5 bases). From germline, CDR1 is SEHNR and CDR2 FQNEAQ (reference sequence). The CDR3 has 13 amino acids. V was cut by 2 bases and J by 1 base, with 5 bases left in between. The DNA of the CDR3 is TGTGCCAGCAGCTTACAGGGGAACACTGAAGCTTTCTTT. This encodes CASSLQGNTEAFF.

V is TRBV28 and J is TRBJ2-5, with D perhaps matching TRBD2 (6 bases). The germline V gene encodes CDR1 MDHEN and CDR2 SYDVKM. Between the trimmed V and J ends, which lost 3 bases and 4 bases, there was a span of 18 bases. This CDR3 contains 16 residues. The CDR3 DNA reads TGTGCCAGCAGTTTGGAACTGACTAGGTCGGGAGAGACCCAGTACTTC. Translated: CASSLELTRSGETQYF. Supplemented by reference TRBV28 and TRBJ2-5, the full variable domain reads DVKVTQSSRYLVKRTGEKVFLECVQDMDHENMFWYRQDPGLGLRLIYFSYDVKMKEKGDIPEGYSVSREKKERFSLILESASTNQTSMYLCASSLELTRSGETQYFGPGTRLLVL.

V and J are TRBV5-1 and TRBJ1-2; 10 bases match TRBD1. CDR3 size: 14 residues. From germline, CDR1 is SGHRS and CDR2 YFSETQ. V gave up 4 bases and J gave up 4 bases; unmatched junction bases: 4. The CDR3, as DNA: TGCGCCAGCAGCGGGGGGGACAGGGGCTATGGCTACACCTTC. It is translated as CASSGGDRGYGYTF.

The gene calls are TRBV5-1 and TRBJ2-7, with TRBD2 as a possible D gene (6 bases). The CDR3 has 14 residues. V was shortened by 4 bases and J by 4 bases, with 15 bases between the two germline ends. CDR1 and CDR2 (germline): SGHRS, YFSETQ. The chain's CDR3 is CASSGTEGGYEQYF. CDR3 nucleotides: TGCGCCAGCAGCGGGACGGAGGGTGGTTACGAGCAGTACTTC.

The chain recombines TRBV19 with TRBJ1-1; D gene unclear. Germline values: CDR1 LNHDA, CDR2 SQIVND (reference sequence). The V gene lost 7 bases and the J gene lost 8 bases, with 11 bases spanning the gap. The CDR3 has 11 residues. CDR3 protein: CASTLALEAFF. Here the CDR3 DNA reads TGTGCCAGTACCCTCGCCCTAGAAGCTTTCTTT.

The sample holds one count of this clone. CDR3 bases: TGTGCCTGGATAAGTAGCGGTGGCACAGATACGCAGTATTTT. Translation gives CAWISSGGTDTQYF. The chain combines TRBV30 with TRBJ2-3; D is possibly TRBD2 (6 bases). The CDR3 has 14 amino acids. In germline, CDR1 is GTSNPN, CDR2 SVGIG (reference sequence). V was clipped by 4 bases and J by 1 base, with 12 bases between them.

The chain is built from TRBV27 and TRBJ2-1; the D gene is possibly TRBD2 (5 bases). With 0 bases removed from V and 7 bases from J, the gap between germline ends came to 16 bases. Germline V gene data show CDR1 as MNHEY and CDR2 as SMNVEV (reference sequence). The CDR3 has 16 residues. The CDR3 is CASSLSYPGIRNEQFF. In DNA, the CDR3 is TGTGCCAGCAGTTTATCGTATCCGGGGATACGGAATGAGCAGTTCTTC.

The rearrangement joins TRBV27 to TRBJ2-7; the D gene is possibly TRBD2 (6 bases). The CDR3 spans 15 residues. Germline V gives CDR1 MNHEY, CDR2 SMNVEV (reference sequence). V lost 2 bases and J 0 bases, leaving 11 bases between the germline ends. For the CDR3, the DNA is TGTGCCAGCAGTTTAACCGGAGGGACCTCCTACGAGCAGTACTTC. As protein: CASSLTGGTSYEQYF.